This T cell receptor beta chain was sequenced for a study of shared clonotypes between healthy human individuals. Only in-frame clones appear in the TCRdb table, and some are missing; sequencing was by immunoSEQ multiplex PCR. Among about 470,000 clones, around 75% were seen once, and the ten largest hold under 15%. The germline gives CDR1 SNHLY, CDR2 FYNNEI. The CDR3 consists of 14 residues. The receptor was isolated from a woman in her thirties or forties in good health. Some clones in this sample may be carry-over from other donors' samples. The sequenced sample was PBMCs. The chain uses TRBV2 and TRBJ2-5; 11 positions agree with TRBD2. The end of the DNA is better explained by TRBJ2-7, so the J call may be wrong. The CDR3 here is CASIRLAGMGEQYF. DNA for the CDR3: TGTGCCAGCATTAGACTAGCGGGAATGGGCGAGCAGTACTTC.